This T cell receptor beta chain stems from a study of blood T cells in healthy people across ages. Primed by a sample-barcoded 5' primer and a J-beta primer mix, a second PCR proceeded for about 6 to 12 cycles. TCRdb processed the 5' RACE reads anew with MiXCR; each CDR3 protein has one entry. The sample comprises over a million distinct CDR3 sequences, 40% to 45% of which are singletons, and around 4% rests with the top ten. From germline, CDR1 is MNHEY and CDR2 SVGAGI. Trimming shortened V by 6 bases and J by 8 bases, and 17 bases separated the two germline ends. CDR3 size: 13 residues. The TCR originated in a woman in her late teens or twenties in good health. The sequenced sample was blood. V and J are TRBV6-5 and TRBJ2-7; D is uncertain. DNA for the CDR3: TGTGCCAGCAGCCAAGACACCTCGAATAAGCAGTACTTC. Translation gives CASSQDTSNKQYF.